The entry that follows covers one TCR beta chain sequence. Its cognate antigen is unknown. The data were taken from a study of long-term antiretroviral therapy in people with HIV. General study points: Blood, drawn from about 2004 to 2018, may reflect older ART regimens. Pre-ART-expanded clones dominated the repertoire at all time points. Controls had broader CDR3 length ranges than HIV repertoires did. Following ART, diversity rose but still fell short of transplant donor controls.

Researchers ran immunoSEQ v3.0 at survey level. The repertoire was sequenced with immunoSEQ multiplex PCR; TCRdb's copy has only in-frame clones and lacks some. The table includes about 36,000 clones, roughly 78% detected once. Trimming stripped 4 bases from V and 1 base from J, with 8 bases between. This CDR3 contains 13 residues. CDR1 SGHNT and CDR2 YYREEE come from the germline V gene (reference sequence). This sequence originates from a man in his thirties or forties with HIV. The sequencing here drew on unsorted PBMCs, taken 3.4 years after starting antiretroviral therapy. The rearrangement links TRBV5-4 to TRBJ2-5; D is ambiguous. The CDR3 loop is CASSVGIQETQYF. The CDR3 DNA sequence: TGTGCCAGCAGCGTGGGGATCCAAGAGACCCAGTACTTC.